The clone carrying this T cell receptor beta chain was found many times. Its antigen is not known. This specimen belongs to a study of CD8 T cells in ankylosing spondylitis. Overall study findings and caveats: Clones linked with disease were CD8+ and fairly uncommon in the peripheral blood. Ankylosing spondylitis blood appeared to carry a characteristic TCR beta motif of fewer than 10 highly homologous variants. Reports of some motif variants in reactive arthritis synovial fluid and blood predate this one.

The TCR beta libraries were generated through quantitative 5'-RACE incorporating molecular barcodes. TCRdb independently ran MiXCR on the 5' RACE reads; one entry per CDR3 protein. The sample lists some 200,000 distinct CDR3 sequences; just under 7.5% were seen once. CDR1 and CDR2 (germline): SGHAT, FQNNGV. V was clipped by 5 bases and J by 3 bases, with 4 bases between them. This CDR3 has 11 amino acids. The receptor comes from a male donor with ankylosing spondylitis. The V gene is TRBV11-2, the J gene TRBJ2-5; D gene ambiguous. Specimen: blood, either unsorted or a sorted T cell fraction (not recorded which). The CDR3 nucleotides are TGTGCCAGCAGCCATAAAGAGACCCAGTACTTC. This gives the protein CASSHKETQYF. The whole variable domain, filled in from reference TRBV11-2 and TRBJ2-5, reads EAGVAQSPRYKIIEKRQSVAFWCNPISGHATLYWYQQILGQGPKLLIQFQNNGVVDDSQLPKDRFSAERLKGVDSTLKIQPAKLEDSAVYLCASSHKETQYFGPGTRLLVL.